Sequencing of this T cell receptor beta chain was carried out in a study of T cell responses to AZD1222 COVID-19 vaccine. Overall study: Second-dose intervals of approximately 4 or approximately 12 weeks were pooled.

The repertoire was sequenced with immunoSEQ multiplex PCR; TCRdb's copy has only in-frame clones and lacks some. The sample records about 120,000 clones, 81% being singletons. Study results and limitations: Spike-specific TCR breadth and depth were elevated following two AZD1222 doses. Reportedly, nearly half the spike-specific TCRs target unmutated variant regions.

Germline CDR1 and CDR2: MNHEY and SVGAGI. After removal of 0 bases from V and 9 bases from J, the junction contained 6 bases not matched to a gene. The CDR3 is made up of 14 amino acids. This clone was seen just once. Its antigen is not identified. The TCR comes from an adult in good health. The material was peripheral blood, obtained on day 0 of AZD1222 vaccination. The chain recombines TRBV6-5 with TRBJ2-7; 9 bases align to TRBD2. The CDR3 is CASSYSQAGGRQYF. CDR3 DNA sequence: TGTGCCAGCAGTTACTCGCAAGCGGGAGGCCGGCAGTACTTC.